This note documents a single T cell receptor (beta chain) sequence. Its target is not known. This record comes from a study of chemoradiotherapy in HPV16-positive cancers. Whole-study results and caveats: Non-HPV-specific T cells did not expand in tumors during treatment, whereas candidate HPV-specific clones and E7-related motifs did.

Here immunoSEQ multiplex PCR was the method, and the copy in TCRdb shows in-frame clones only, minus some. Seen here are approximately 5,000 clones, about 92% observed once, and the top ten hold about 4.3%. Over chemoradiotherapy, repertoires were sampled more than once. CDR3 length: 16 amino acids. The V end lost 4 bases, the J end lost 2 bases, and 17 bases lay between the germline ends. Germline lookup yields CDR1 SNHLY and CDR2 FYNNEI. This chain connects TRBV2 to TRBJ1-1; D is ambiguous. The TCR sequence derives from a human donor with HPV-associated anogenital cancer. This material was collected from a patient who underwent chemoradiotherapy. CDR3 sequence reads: CASSVVPRPTNTEAFF. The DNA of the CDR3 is TGTGCCAGCAGTGTGGTTCCGCGTCCCACCAACACTGAAGCTTTCTTT.